One T cell receptor beta chain is described in this entry. There is no known antigen for this receptor. Per-base qualities were not stored, and no clone one base away is much larger. Libraries were made using the immunoSEQ multiplex PCR assay. For the multiplex PCR, a mixture combining 60 forward primers for TCR Vbeta segments and 13 reverse primers for TCR Jbeta segments was used. The CDR3 region of rearranged TCR beta genes was amplified from genomic DNA with a multiplex PCR assay. On the Illumina HiSeq System, the amplified TCR beta libraries were sequenced as 87-base-pair reads. Under the source paper's analysis protocol: A later analysis counted about 80 million unique TCR beta chains across the 666 repertoires, and around 9.9 million of these chains were shared by at least two donors. To remove PCR and sequencing errors, raw reads were error-corrected and collapsed into unique sequences using a nearest-neighbor algorithm that merged closely related sequences. To assign V, D and J gene segments, CDR3 sequences were aligned to IMGT reference sequences. For a sequence to be retained, a match of at least six nucleotides to both a V gene segment and a J gene segment was required. Rearrangements were classified as productive when the CDR3 lacked stop codons and remained in frame with V and J, and all other rearrangements were classified as non-productive. Following IMGT convention, CDR3 was defined as the stretch from the second conserved V-encoded cysteine to the conserved J-encoded phenylalanine. The earlier analysis of 500 to 600 of the donors excluded sequences that lacked an unambiguous match to a single V gene segment. In an earlier analysis of a few hundred of the donors, V segments were called functional above 56.7% productive rearrangements and were called segregating when the between-donor standard deviation exceeded 5%. A statistical classification framework was developed to diagnose cytomegalovirus status using the catalog of TCR beta chain sequences. A later analysis assigned V and J genes by comparing TCR nucleotide sequences with IMGT/GENE-DB human TR gene sequences. A later analysis assigned CDR3 sequences and most-parsimonious VDJ recombination scenarios with the TCRdist pipeline. In a later analysis, each TCR beta chain was defined by its CDR3 amino acid sequence together with its V-gene family, and reads without a unique V-gene family were excluded. In a later analysis, 500 to 650 highly shared, low-generation-probability nucleotide sequences were removed to address suspected cross-contamination and a sequencing artifact. A later analysis calculated a clonal expansion index for each public chain from normalized within-repertoire ranks of inferred template counts. Generation probabilities in a later analysis came from a VDJ recombination model fitted to out-of-frame rearrangements, and those results were checked against IGoR. A later analysis scored TCR-TCR, TCR-HLA and TCR-CMV co-occurrence with hypergeometric tests, applying a repertoire-size bias correction to TCR pairs. False discovery rates were estimated in a later analysis by permuting HLA or CMV assignments 20 times. In a later analysis, co-occurring TCRs were grouped using DBSCAN, and TCRdist sequence similarity was added for clustering within HLA-allele-positive subsets. Co-occurrence clustering excluded repertoires with fewer than 30,000 or more than 120,000 public chains, plus five with anomalous nucleotide sharing. In TCRdb, the immuneACCESS table is reduced to in-frame sequences with V and J assigned. These tables do not hold every clone; where another copy was compared, an unresolved V gene accounts for under half, and the others remain unexplained. V and J calls and clone size come straight from that table; D and trimming were deduced from the DNA. The sample table records around 91,000 clones; 60% to 75% of these occur just once. About 3.5% of the sample rests with the top ten.

From a lookup of the germline V gene (reference sequence), CDR1 and CDR2 are MNHEY and SMNVEV. The CDR3 runs 16 residues from the cysteine to the phenylalanine. Kept here is only the CDR3 DNA, which spans 48 bases and is read in frame from base 1. The junction shows trimming of 6 bases on V and 5 bases on J, plus 22 bases between the germline ends. The sample originates from a study of cytomegalovirus exposure and HLA in healthy donors (TCRdb year 2017). Background on the whole study: In an earlier analysis of several hundred of the donors, around 290 Gb of sequence data and 120 million or so unique TCR beta sequences from about 179 million T cells were reported. Approximately 300 gigabases of sequencing data and around 85 million unique TCR sequences made up an early release that covered approximately 650 HLA-typed donors. Among the roughly 390 genotyped donors, roughly 80% belonged to the genetic ancestry cluster associated with self-reported Caucasian donors. The aim of the study was to test whether cataloging public T cell receptors could identify signatures of past pathogen exposure. The study profiled the T cell repertoires of under 700 subjects by immunosequencing and related them to cytomegalovirus serostatus. In addition to the first cohort of roughly 670 subjects, a separate validation cohort of 130 or so different subjects was used. The study combined high-throughput TCR immunosequencing, statistical association of individual TCRs with disease status, and machine learning to predict cytomegalovirus infection status. A later analysis re-examined previously published TCR beta repertoires from 610 or so donors and added high-resolution HLA genotyping to investigate patterns of TCR occurrence. The later analysis used no new phenotypic data to find candidate immune exposures, relying instead on TCR beta sequences and their occurrence across donors. In an earlier analysis of 587 of the donors, high-throughput TCR beta sequencing was used to judge whether each TCR beta V gene segment behaved as functional or pseudogenic. Donor age, sex, ethnicity and CMV serostatus were compiled alongside the repertoire data. In a later genetic analysis, genome-wide SNP genotypes for about three fifths of the roughly 670 donors were used, and that subset was treated as a discovery cohort. All discovery cohort repertoires had been generated on a single sequencing platform. HLA typing covered class I and class II loci at four-digit resolution. Typing coverage varied by locus: about 629-630 donors for A, B, C, DRB1 and DQB1; some 520 for DQA1; over 600 for DPA1; 450 to 480 for DPB1. Roughly five DR-DQ haplotypes were handled as single units for association and clustering, since linkage in the cohort was strong. Among 398 genotyped donors of the cohort, an average of about 240,000 unique TCR beta nucleotide sequences were sequenced per donor, roughly a sixth of them non-productive.

The research as a whole found: In the study, approximately 160 TCR beta chains were listed as associated with cytomegalovirus. In a later genetic analysis, a missense DCLRE1C variant was associated with V-gene and J-gene trimming of TCR beta chains, and the association was replicated in an independent cohort. The sequencing pipeline was judged likely to have produced a cluster of highly shared sequence variants as a technical artifact. An earlier analysis of 450 to 750 of the donors showed that most TCR beta V segments appeared in productive rearrangements either about 90% or about 30% of the time, which broadly matched IMGT annotations. Only TCR beta chains were sequenced in this cohort, and the absence of alpha or paired-chain data limited detectable features. The 87-base-pair reads could not distinguish some IMGT-functional V segments, including TRBV6-2 and TRBV6-3, so those segments were excluded. Most TCR sequences were observed very rarely across donors, whereas some public TCRs were present in many individuals. The only immune exposure information available for the cohort was CMV serostatus. Most CMV-associated TCR beta chains appeared to be HLA-restricted in a later analysis, and the HLA associations seemed to be driven largely by CMV exposure. A further reported finding was that TCR beta sequences accurately predicted the HLA-A and HLA-B alleles for most subjects in the first cohort. Several of the top co-occurrence clusters appeared to be linked to parvovirus B19, influenza, CMV and Epstein-Barr virus, according to a later analysis. The earlier analysis of nearly 600 of the donors excluded roughly 17 rarely observed V segments, including chromosome 9 orphons, because counts were too low. According to a later genetic analysis, donors in an Asian-associated ancestry cluster had fewer N-insertions in productive TCRs than the approximately 670-donor mean. Correlated functional status among segregating V segments might be attributable to linkage disequilibrium, but an unknown experimental factor could not be ruled out. In vitro tests confirmed that a few of the cytomegalovirus-associated TCR beta chains recognize cytomegalovirus antigens. In a later analysis, HLA-associated TCR beta chains showed more clonal expansion and lower generation probabilities than non-associated chains that were equally common. Sequencing depth was assumed to be roughly uniform across donors in the presence/absence analyses, though that assumption may not hold. According to the authors, the approach could potentially be generalized to other disease states and immunological phenotypes. In a later analysis, the rate of TCR association differed among HLA loci, with DRB1 alleles having the most associated TCRs and HLA-C alleles having the fewest. The classifier was reported to diagnose cytomegalovirus status with high specificity and sensitivity in both the original and validation cohorts. Because HLA typing was unavailable for some donors at each locus, only the typed subset was used in association tests. When HLA alleles, especially DR and DQ, strongly co-occurred, TCR associations were difficult to assign to individual alleles. At a false discovery rate of 0.05, a later analysis linked 15,000 to 20,000 TCR beta sequences to specific HLA alleles.

The cohort comprised under 700 healthy bone marrow donors. All cohort members were sampled while nominally healthy, although unrecorded immune exposures were likely present. The donor tested CMV seronegative, placing the donor among the 352 seronegative members of the cohort. A peripheral blood sample was provided by each donor, and peripheral blood mononuclear cells were used for TCR beta sequencing. The Qiagen DNeasy Blood Extraction Kit was used to extract genomic DNA from the blood cell samples. The sequenced sample was PBMCs. Recombination linked TRBV27 to TRBJ2-5; D gene: possibly TRBD1, on 6 matching bases. The sequence came from a man aged 55 to 69 in good health and CMV-seronegative. The sequence in DNA is TGTGCCAGCAGACTGACAGGTACCGATGGTATCGAGACCCAGTACTTC. It translates to CASRLTGTDGIETQYF.